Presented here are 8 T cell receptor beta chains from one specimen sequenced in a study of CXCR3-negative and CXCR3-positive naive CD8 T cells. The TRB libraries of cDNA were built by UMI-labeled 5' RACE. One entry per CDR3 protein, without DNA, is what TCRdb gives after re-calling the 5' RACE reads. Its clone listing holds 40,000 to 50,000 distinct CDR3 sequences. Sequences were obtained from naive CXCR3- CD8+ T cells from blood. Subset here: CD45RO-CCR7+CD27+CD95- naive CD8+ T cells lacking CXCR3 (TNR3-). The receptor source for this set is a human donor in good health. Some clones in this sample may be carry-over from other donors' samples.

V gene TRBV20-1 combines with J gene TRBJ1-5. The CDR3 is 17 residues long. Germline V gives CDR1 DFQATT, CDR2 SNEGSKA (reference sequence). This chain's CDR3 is CSASVLPGEGSNQPQHF.

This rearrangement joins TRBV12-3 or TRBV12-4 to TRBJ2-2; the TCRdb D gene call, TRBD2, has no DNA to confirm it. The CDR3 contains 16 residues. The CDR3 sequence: CASRVLAGENTGELFF.

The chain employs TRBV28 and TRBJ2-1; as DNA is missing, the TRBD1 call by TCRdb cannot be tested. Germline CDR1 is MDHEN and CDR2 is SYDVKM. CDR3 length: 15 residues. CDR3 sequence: CASSLGAGAYNEQFF.

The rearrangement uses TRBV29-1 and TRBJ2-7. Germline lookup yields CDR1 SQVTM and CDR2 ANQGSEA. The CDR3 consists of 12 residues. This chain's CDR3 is CSVVSSSYEQYF.

The CDR3 reads CSVEELGRSDYEQYF. This chain uses TRBV29-1 with TRBJ2-7; the TCRdb D gene call, TRBD2, has no DNA to confirm it. The CDR3 is made up of 15 amino acids. Per germline, CDR1 SQVTM and CDR2 ANQGSEA.

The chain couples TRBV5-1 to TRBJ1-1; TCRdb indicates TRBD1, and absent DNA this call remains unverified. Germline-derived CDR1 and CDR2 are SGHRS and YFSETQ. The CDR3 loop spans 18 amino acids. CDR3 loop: CASSFFGGTGDPNTEAFF.

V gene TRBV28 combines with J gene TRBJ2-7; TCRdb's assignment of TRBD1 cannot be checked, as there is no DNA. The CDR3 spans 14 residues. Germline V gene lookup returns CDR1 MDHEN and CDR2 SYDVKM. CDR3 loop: CASSIYRVSYEQYF.

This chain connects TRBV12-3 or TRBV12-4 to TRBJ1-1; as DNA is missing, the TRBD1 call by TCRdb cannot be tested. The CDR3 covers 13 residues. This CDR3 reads CASRTTVNTEAFF.